This T cell receptor (beta chain) was identified during a study of CD8+ T cells in alopecia areata. The overall study: For the treated group, dosing was oral tofacitinib at 5 to 10 mg twice daily. Severity scores in treated patients reflected the percentage of scalp affected. Overall study results and limits: Under tofacitinib, fewer expanded CD8+ clones appeared among the top 100 scalp clones. An increase in clonality over normal scalp was evident in lesional scalp, especially alopecia totalis/universalis.

This CDR3 spans 12 amino acids. Trimming pared 11 bases from V and 5 bases from J, leaving 15 bases between. Germline V gives CDR1 ENHRY, CDR2 SYGVKD. Regarding treatment: oral pan-JAK inhibitor, 5-10 mg twice daily. After isolation, RNA underwent reverse transcription to generate cDNA as the sequencing template. Clones were sequenced by immunoSEQ multiplex PCR, and TCRdb holds only the in-frame ones, with some missing. Here the sample spans around 190,000 clones, 45% to 75% being singletons. With regard to this clone: Its antigen is still unknown.

This receptor was identified in a human donor with alopecia areata. The sample in question was CD4+ T cells sorted from blood, obtained at week 4, from a patient treated with tofacitinib. The V call is TRBV10-3, the J call TRBJ1-2, with D perhaps TRBD1 (6 bases). DNA for the CDR3: TGTGCCTCTAGACGGGGGCAATATGGCTACACCTTC. Its translation: CASRRGQYGYTF.